This T cell receptor (beta chain) was sequenced for a study of blood T cell repertoires in COVID-19. Turning to the study itself: Both acute and convalescent COVID-19 samples were obtained from the United States, Italy and Spain. Sources were T cells, B-cell-depleted T cells, or PBMCs; the material itself was cDNA or gDNA.

The authors' processing: Amplification with reference gene primers provided the estimates of nucleated cell counts. Here immunoSEQ multiplex PCR was the method, and the copy in TCRdb shows in-frame clones only, minus some. V and J calls and clone size are as listed in that table; D and trimming were resolved from the DNA. The sample has 68,000 or so clones, about 83% seen once; the top ten hold approximately 23%. This clone was seen just once. Sequenced material: peripheral blood. This TCR derives from a human donor in a cohort sampled during active COVID-19.

CDR3 DNA: TGTGCCAGCAGCATCCCTAGCTCGTCGCAGTATTTT. Translating it yields CASSIPSSSQYF. The chain joins TRBV7-9 to TRBJ2-3; TRBD2 is a possible D gene (5 bases). The CDR3 sequence is 12 residues long. V was clipped by 5 bases and J by 10 bases, with 13 bases between them. Germline lookup yields CDR1 SEHNR and CDR2 FQNEAQ (reference sequence).